This T cell receptor (beta chain) was identified during a study of blood T cell repertoires in COVID-19. Cohorts were assigned according to the clinical history that participants reported. Only in-frame clones appear in the TCRdb table, and some are missing; sequencing was by immunoSEQ multiplex PCR. The sample includes some 250,000 clones, approximately 90% of them seen just once. Germline-derived CDR1 and CDR2 are LNHDA and SQIVND (reference sequence). The V and J ends lost 6 bases and 4 bases, in that order; junction bases with no gene match: 9. This CDR3 contains 15 residues. The TCR comes from a middle-aged man who had recovered from COVID-19. Sequencing used PBMCs or T cells enriched from blood (not recorded which). V usage is TRBV19 and J usage is TRBJ2-7, with 10 nucleotides matching TRBD2. The CDR3 is CASSTSSGSLYEQYF. The CDR3 nucleotides are TGTGCCAGTAGCACATCTAGCGGGAGTCTATACGAGCAGTACTTC.